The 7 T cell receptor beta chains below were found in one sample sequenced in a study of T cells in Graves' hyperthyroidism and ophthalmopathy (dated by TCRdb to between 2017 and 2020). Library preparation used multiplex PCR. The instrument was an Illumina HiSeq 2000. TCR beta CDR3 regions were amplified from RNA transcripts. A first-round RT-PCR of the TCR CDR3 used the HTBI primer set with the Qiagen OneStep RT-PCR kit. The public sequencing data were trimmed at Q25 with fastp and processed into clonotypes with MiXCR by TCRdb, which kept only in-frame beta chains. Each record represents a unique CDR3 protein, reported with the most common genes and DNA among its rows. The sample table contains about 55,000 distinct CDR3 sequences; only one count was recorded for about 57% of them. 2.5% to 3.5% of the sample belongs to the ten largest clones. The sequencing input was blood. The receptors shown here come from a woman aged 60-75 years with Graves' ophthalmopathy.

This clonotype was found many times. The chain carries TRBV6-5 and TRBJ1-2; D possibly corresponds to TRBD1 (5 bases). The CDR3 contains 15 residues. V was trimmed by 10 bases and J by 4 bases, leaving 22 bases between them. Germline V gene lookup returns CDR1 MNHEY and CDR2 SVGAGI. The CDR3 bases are TGTGCCACCACTCCGGGACTCCCATCCTTCTATGGCTACACCTTC. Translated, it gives CATTPGLPSFYGYTF.

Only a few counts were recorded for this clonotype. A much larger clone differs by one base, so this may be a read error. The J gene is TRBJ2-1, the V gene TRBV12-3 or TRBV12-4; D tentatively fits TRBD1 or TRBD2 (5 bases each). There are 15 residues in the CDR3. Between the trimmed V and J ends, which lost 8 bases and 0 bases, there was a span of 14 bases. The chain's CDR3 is CASGRSGHSYNEQFF. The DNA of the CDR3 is TGTGCCAGCGGCCGAAGCGGACACTCCTACAATGAGCAGTTCTTC.

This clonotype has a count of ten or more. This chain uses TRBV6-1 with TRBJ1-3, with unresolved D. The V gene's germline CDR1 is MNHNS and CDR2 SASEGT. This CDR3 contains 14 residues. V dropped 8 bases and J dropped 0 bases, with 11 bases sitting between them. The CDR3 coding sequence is TGTGCCAGCGCGGACGGCAGCTCTGGAAACACCATATATTTT. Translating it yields CASADGSSGNTIYF.

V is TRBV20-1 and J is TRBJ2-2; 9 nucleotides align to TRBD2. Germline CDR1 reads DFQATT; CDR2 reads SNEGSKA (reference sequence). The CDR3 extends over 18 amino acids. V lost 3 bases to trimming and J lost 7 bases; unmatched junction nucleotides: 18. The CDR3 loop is CSASQAGSSGTRGGELFF. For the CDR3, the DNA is TGCAGTGCTAGTCAGGCCGGTTCTAGCGGGACGCGAGGCGGGGAGCTGTTTTTT.

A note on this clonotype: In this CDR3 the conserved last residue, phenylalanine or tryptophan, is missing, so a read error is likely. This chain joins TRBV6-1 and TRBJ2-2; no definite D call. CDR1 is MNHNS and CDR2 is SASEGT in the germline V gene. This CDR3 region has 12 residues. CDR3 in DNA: TGTGCCAGCAGGAGTAGGACCGTGGAGCTGTTTTCT. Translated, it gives CASRSRTVELFS.

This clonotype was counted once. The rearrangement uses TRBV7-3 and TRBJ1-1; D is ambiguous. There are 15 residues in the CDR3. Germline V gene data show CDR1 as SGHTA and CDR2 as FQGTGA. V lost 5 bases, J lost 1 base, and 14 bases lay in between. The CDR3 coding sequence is TGTGCCAGCAGCGAACTCGGGCCAACGAACACTGAAGCTTTCTTT. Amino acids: CASSELGPTNTEAFF.

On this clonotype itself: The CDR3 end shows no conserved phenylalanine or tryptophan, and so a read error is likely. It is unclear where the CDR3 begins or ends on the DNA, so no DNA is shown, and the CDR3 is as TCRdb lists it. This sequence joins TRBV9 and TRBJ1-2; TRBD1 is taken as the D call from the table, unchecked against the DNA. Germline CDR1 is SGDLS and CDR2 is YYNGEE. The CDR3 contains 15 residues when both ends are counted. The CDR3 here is CASSADGTPIYGHTS.